This TCR beta chain was retrieved from a study of T cells after yellow fever vaccination. TCRdb ran MiXCR on the 5' RACE reads and lists one entry per CDR3 protein. The table records 50,000 or so distinct CDR3 sequences, 7% to 8.5% of them present only once. This clonotype was seen at least ten times. Germline CDR1 DFQATT, CDR2 SNEGSKA (reference sequence). With V trimmed by 5 bases and J by 7 bases, 11 bases remained unmatched. CDR3 size: 15 residues. This specimen consisted of CD8+ T cells sorted from PBMCs, obtained around 15 days after the first yellow fever vaccination. This rearrangement joins TRBV20-1 to TRBJ2-1, with 10 bases lining up with TRBD2. The clonotype originates from a man between 18 and 29 years old who received the YFV17D yellow fever vaccine. The CDR3 bases are TGCAGTGCTCCCTCCTGGAGCGGGGGGGAAAATGAGCAGTTCTTC. Translation: CSAPSWSGGENEQFF.